These 20 T cell receptor beta chains originate from one sample sequenced in a study of blood T cell repertoires in COVID-19. The repertoire was sequenced with immunoSEQ multiplex PCR; TCRdb's copy has only in-frame clones and lacks some. Altogether about 400,000 clones are present, approximately 86% being singletons, with the ten largest covering over 2.5%. The sample taken for sequencing was peripheral blood. Source of these receptors: a human donor in a cohort sampled during active COVID-19.

The V and J genes are TRBV2 and TRBJ1-1; D is possibly TRBD1 (5 bases). CDR3 size: 15 residues. In germline, CDR1 is SNHLY, CDR2 FYNNEI. V lost 8 bases to trimming and J lost 0 bases, with 16 bases between them. DNA of the CDR3: TGTGCCAGCTTCGTCGGTGGGGGGGTGAACACTGAAGCTTTCTTT. It translates to CASFVGGGVNTEAFF.

The rearrangement joins TRBV7-2 to TRBJ1-2; TRBD1 matches 7 bases. The germline V gene encodes CDR1 SGHTA and CDR2 FQGNSA. The CDR3 extends over 14 amino acids. V was pared by 2 bases and J by 3 bases, with 3 bases of the junction left unmatched. The CDR3 coding sequence is TGTGCCAGCAGCTTAAACAGGGGCGACTATGGCTACACCTTC. The encoded protein is CASSLNRGDYGYTF.

The chain couples TRBV5-8 to TRBJ2-1, with TRBD2 matching over 10 bases. Germline V gene lookup returns CDR1 SGHTS and CDR2 YDEGEE. This CDR3 contains 15 residues. The V and J ends lost 5 bases and 1 base, in that order; junction bases with no gene match: 3. CDR3 nucleotide sequence: TGTGCCAGCAGTTTGACTAGCGGGTCCTACAATGAGCAGTTCTTC. This codes for CASSLTSGSYNEQFF.

The chain recombines TRBV5-1 with TRBJ2-4; 8 nucleotides line up with TRBD2. After removal of 1 base from V and 5 bases from J, the junction contained 11 bases not matched to a gene. Germline V CDR1 and CDR2: SGHRS, YFSETQ. This CDR3 is 17 amino acids long. CDR3 sequence: CASSLTELLAEENIQYF. The CDR3, as DNA: TGCGCCAGCAGCTTGACGGAATTACTAGCGGAAGAAAACATTCAGTACTTC. Full variable domain (missing parts from reference TRBV5-1 and TRBJ2-4): KAGVTQTPRYLIKTRGQQVTLSCSPISGHRSVSWYQQTPGQGLQFLFEYFSETQRNKGNFPGRFSGRQFSNSRSEMNVSTLELGDSALYLCASSLTELLAEENIQYFGAGTRLSVL.

The chain joins TRBV2 to TRBJ2-7; possibly TRBD2 for D (6 bases). The CDR3 covers 16 residues. The V end was cut by 6 bases, the J end by 4 bases, with 22 bases between. CDR1 SNHLY and CDR2 FYNNEI come from the germline V gene. Written as DNA, the CDR3 is TGTGCCAGCAGCACCTTCCCTCGAAGGACTATTTACGAGCAGTACTTC. Encoded protein: CASSTFPRRTIYEQYF.

This clone was recorded a few times. The V gene is TRBV28, the J gene TRBJ2-7; 11 bases match TRBD1. The CDR3 is 14 residues long. V lost 5 bases, J lost 5 bases, and 5 bases stayed unmatched. In germline, CDR1 is MDHEN, CDR2 SYDVKM. CDR3 protein: CASSTGQGGHEQYF. CDR3 bases: TGTGCCAGCAGTACGGGACAGGGGGGCCACGAGCAGTACTTC.

The CDR3 here is CASSPRTREYNEQFF. CDR3 coding DNA: TGTGCCAGTAGTCCACGGACAAGAGAGTACAATGAGCAGTTCTTC. The rearrangement links TRBV19 to TRBJ2-1; tentative D call: TRBD1 (5 bases). The CDR3 length is 15 residues. CDR1 LNHDA and CDR2 SQIVND come from the germline V gene (reference sequence). V was cut by 5 bases and J by 4 bases, with 15 bases left in between.

This sequence joins TRBV5-1 and TRBJ2-5; 10 nucleotides line up with TRBD1. CDR1 and CDR2 (germline): SGHRS, YFSETQ. The CDR3 length is 14 residues. V dropped 4 bases and J dropped 5; count of bases not matched to a gene: 5. CDR3 DNA sequence: TGCGCCAGCAGCACGACAGGGGGCAGGGAGACCCAGTACTTC. Translation: CASSTTGGRETQYF.

The chain links TRBV6-5 to TRBJ2-3, with a tentative D call TRBD2 (7 bases). The CDR3 contains 14 residues. Germline V gene sequence: CDR1 MNHEY, CDR2 SVGAGI. The germline V and J ends were trimmed by 6 bases and 4 bases, with 14 bases remaining between them. CDR3 coding DNA: TGTGCCAGCAGCCGCGAGGGGGGGGCAGATACGCAGTATTTT. Protein: CASSREGGADTQYF.

V is TRBV30 and J is TRBJ2-5; 11 bases are shared with TRBD1. CDR3 size: 15 residues. Unmatched junction bases numbered 4, after V lost 0 bases and J lost 4 bases. Per germline, CDR1 GTSNPN and CDR2 SVGIG (reference sequence). DNA for the CDR3: TGTGCCTGGAGTGTAGGACAGGGGGCTGTAGAGACCCAGTACTTC. It codes for CAWSVGQGAVETQYF.

V gene TRBV30 combines with J gene TRBJ2-2, with a possible D match to TRBD1 (5 bases). This CDR3 comprises 14 residues. V was trimmed by 2 bases and J by 2 bases, leaving 9 bases between them. The germline V gene encodes CDR1 GTSNPN and CDR2 SVGIG (reference sequence). The CDR3 loop is CAWSLGPNTGELFF. CDR3 coding DNA: TGTGCCTGGAGTTTGGGGCCCAACACCGGGGAGCTGTTTTTT.

The chain combines TRBV30 with TRBJ1-2; 7 positions match TRBD1. The CDR3 runs 15 residues. The trim removed 3 bases at V and 0 bases at J, leaving 7 bases unmatched. Germline V gene sequence: CDR1 GTSNPN, CDR2 SVGIG (reference sequence). The CDR3 DNA reads as TGTGCCTGGAGAACCCCCGGGACAGCTAACTATGGCTACACCTTC. Its translation is CAWRTPGTANYGYTF.

The chain couples TRBV28 to TRBJ1-1; D is perhaps TRBD1 (5 bases). V lost 1 base to trimming and J lost 3 bases, with 12 bases between them. Germline-derived CDR1 and CDR2 are MDHEN and SYDVKM. There are 15 residues in the CDR3. The CDR3: CASSLFPREDTEAFF. DNA of the CDR3: TGTGCCAGCAGTTTATTTCCCAGGGAGGACACTGAAGCTTTCTTT.

The chain carries TRBV13 and TRBJ1-3; D is perhaps TRBD1 (5 bases). The CDR3 is 15 residues long. Germline CDR1 is PRHDT and CDR2 is FYEKMQ (reference sequence). V lost 4 bases to trimming and J lost 4 bases, with 14 bases between them. The CDR3 DNA follows: TGTGCCAGCAGCTCAAACCAGGGTTACGGAAACACCATATATTTT. Protein: CASSSNQGYGNTIYF.

The V and J genes are TRBV12-3 or TRBV12-4 and TRBJ1-5, with D unresolved. The CDR3 loop spans 13 amino acids. Deletions cut 2 bases from V and 4 bases from J, with 6 bases between. The CDR3 bases are TGTGCCAGCAGTTTATTGAGGAATCAGCCCCAGCATTTT. Translated: CASSLLRNQPQHF.

This chain joins TRBV27 and TRBJ1-3; D gene uncertain. The germline V gene encodes CDR1 MNHEY and CDR2 SMNVEV (reference sequence). The CDR3 sequence is 12 residues long. V was cut by 6 bases and J by 3 bases, with 6 bases left in between. The DNA of the CDR3 is TGTGCCAGCAGATCGGGTGGAAACACCATATATTTT. It yields the protein CASRSGGNTIYF.

As for this clone: Other DNA sequences within the sample encode an identical CDR3. This chain uses TRBV6-1 with TRBJ1-2; D ambiguous. Trimming cost V 3 bases and J 0 bases, with 8 bases left between them. The length of the CDR3 is 14 residues. CDR1 is MNHNS, CDR2 SASEGT, per germline. In DNA form, the CDR3 reads TGTGCCAGCAGTGAGGTCGGAGCTAACTATGGCTACACCTTC. Its translation is CASSEVGANYGYTF.

The rearrangement uses TRBV4-1 and TRBJ2-2, with D perhaps TRBD2 (6 bases). In germline, CDR1 is MGHRA, CDR2 YSYEKL. This CDR3 has 16 residues. Deletions cut 2 bases from V and 2 bases from J, with 12 bases between. CDR3 protein: CASSQTSGANTGELFF. For the CDR3, the DNA is TGCGCCAGCAGCCAAACTTCGGGAGCTAACACCGGGGAGCTGTTTTTT.

The chain employs TRBV7-9 and TRBJ2-3; no clear D gene. Germline V gene lookup returns CDR1 SEHNR and CDR2 FQNEAQ (reference sequence). The CDR3 loop spans 15 amino acids. V gave up 5 bases and J gave up 3 bases, with 15 bases separating them. CDR3: CASSPRGSTTDTQYF. As DNA, the CDR3 is TGTGCCAGCAGCCCTCGAGGATCCACGACAGATACGCAGTATTTT.

This clone appeared a few times. V usage is TRBV12-3 or TRBV12-4 and J usage is TRBJ2-5; TRBD2 is a possible D gene (5 bases). Trimming cost V 6 bases and J 4 bases, with 12 bases left between them. This CDR3 has 13 residues. The CDR3 nucleotides read TGTGCCAGCAGCCCCACTAGTAGAGAGACCCAGTACTTC. It yields the protein CASSPTSRETQYF.